These T cell receptor beta chains were read from a single sample in a study of T-cell memory formation after mild COVID-19. TCRdb ran MiXCR on the 5' RACE reads and lists one entry per CDR3 protein. This sample has almost 550,000 distinct CDR3 sequences, with about 20% found just once. The material sequenced was PBMCs or a T cell subset sorted from them (not recorded which). These receptors were obtained from an adult woman who had mild COVID-19 (a few samples of this study predate the infection). Cell type and time point are not known. The CDR3 runs from the conserved cysteine through the conserved F or W.

v_gene	j_gene	len	CDR3aa
TRBV11-2	TRBJ2-1	14	CASSFLPNGGEQFF
TRBV7-9	TRBJ1-1	16	CASTPVVGRMNTEAFF
TRBV13	TRBJ2-1	13	CASRGESHNEQFF
TRBV4-2	TRBJ2-1	11	CATSLTNEQFF
TRBV29-1	TRBJ2-3	13	CSVEEPPRDTQYF
TRBV24-1	TRBJ2-1	16	CATSDFGRSSYNEQFF
TRBV9	TRBJ2-5	14	CASSVDINQETQYF
TRBV5-1	TRBJ1-1	16	CASSAGQGTANTEAFF
TRBV3-1	TRBJ1-2	14	CASSQEGQGGGYTF
TRBV29-1	TRBJ2-4	14	CSVESWGSKNIQYF
TRBV20-1	TRBJ2-1	12	CSARDRSGRGFF
TRBV9	TRBJ2-7	13	CASSPEGYYEQYF
TRBV2	TRBJ2-1	11	CASSVRKEQFF
TRBV21-1	TRBJ1-1	17	CASSKFWKDVLNTEAFF
TRBV4-1	TRBJ2-6	16	CASSHIRGSGANVLTF
TRBV14	TRBJ1-6	15	CASSQETRGLSPLHF
TRBV21-1	TRBJ2-1	17	CASSRPPASGKSIEQFF
TRBV28	TRBJ1-1	14	CASSYTGRNTEAFF
TRBV7-6	TRBJ1-2	15	CASSDRDRDRGHHTF
TRBV7-2	TRBJ2-5	16	CASSLGGGVRQETQYF
TRBV12-3/TRBV12-4	TRBJ2-7	15	CASSRGPLSIHEQYF
TRBV11-3	TRBJ2-6	18	CASSQGLSLHSGANVLTF
TRBV5-4	TRBJ2-3	14	CASSERLAPDTQYF
TRBV6-1	TRBJ2-7	11	CASRGLFEQYF
TRBV10-2	TRBJ2-7	12	CASTPSGTEQYF
TRBV12-3/TRBV12-4	TRBJ1-4	17	CASSSNLGQGANEKLFF
TRBV7-6	TRBJ2-5	16	CASSITSDRPYETQYF
TRBV20-1	TRBJ2-1	12	CSARDSYNEQFF
TRBV7-6	TRBJ1-3	17	CASSFHLRGRKGNTIYF